This T cell receptor beta chain was sequenced for a study of human T cells and chemical hapten exposure. About the research overall: Diphenylcyclopropenone was applied weekly to patients' scalps across the roughly 23-week study. The study's findings and limits: Significantly greater numbers of large CDR3 similarity clusters came from expanded TCRs than from controls. Healthy people's immune response may differ from that of the donors, who had alopecia.

Trimming took 6 bases from V and 2 from J; bases not matched to a gene: 6. Germline lookup yields CDR1 MNHEY and CDR2 SMNVEV (reference sequence). This CDR3 comprises 16 residues. The time point here: patch test 1, 2 weeks after DPC sensitization. Treatment defined: therapeutic diphenylcyclopropenone sensitization with weekly scalp DPC. Unfractionated whole blood served as the source for total RNA extraction. Phlebotomy was performed prior to application of every patch test. This clonotype was counted many times. Its matching antigen is unknown. TCRdb reprocessed the RACE reads via MiXCR and lists one record per CDR3 protein. In the table there are under 60,000 distinct CDR3 sequences, approximately 11% of which are singletons.

The V gene is TRBV27, the J gene TRBJ1-5; 11 bases are shared with TRBD1. This TCR came from a woman aged 35 to 49 with alopecia areata. Some clones in this sample may be carry-over from other donors' samples. Material: whole blood, obtained in connection with sensitization to the hapten diphenylcyclopropenone (DPC). The CDR3 protein is CASRHGTGGGNQPQHF. CDR3 DNA: TGTGCCAGCAGACACGGGACAGGGGGTGGCAATCAGCCCCAGCATTTT.